The clone carrying this T cell receptor beta chain appeared a few times. The CDR3 has 12 amino acids. V dropped 6 bases and J dropped 8 bases, with 13 bases sitting between them. The germline V gene encodes CDR1 MNHEY and CDR2 SVGAGI. The data derive from a study of blood T cell repertoires in COVID-19. Study-wide context: The study drew acute and convalescent COVID-19 samples from the United States, Italy and Spain.

Study processing details: Estimates of nucleated cell counts were drawn from the amplification of reference gene primers. Only in-frame clones appear in the TCRdb table, and some are missing; sequencing was by immunoSEQ multiplex PCR. D and trimming come from the DNA, and the V and J calls and clone size come from that table. The sample lists about 120,000 clones; 75% to 85% were seen once. Sequences were obtained from peripheral blood. The receptor comes from a human donor in a cohort sampled during active COVID-19. This sequence joins TRBV6-5 and TRBJ1-2; weak D call: TRBD1 (6 bases). CDR3 nucleotides: TGTGCCAGCAGCTATACAGGGATCGGCTACACCTTC. Its translation: CASSYTGIGYTF.